This T cell receptor beta chain is drawn from a study of CD8+CD57+ T cells in acquired aplastic anemia. The wider study: Recorded DNA amounts for sorted CD4+ and CD8+ cells had an average of around 3 ug. General observations from the study: Patients and controls had in common fewer than 30 CD8+ CDR3 sequences. Significance was not reached for CD8+ Simpson's diversity between patients and controls.

Per the germline V gene, CDR1 is SGHNT and CDR2 is YYREEE (reference sequence). J was trimmed by 6 bases and V by 4 bases; bases with no gene match: 11. The CDR3 spans 15 residues. All patients picked for sequencing had shown, by flow cytometry, an expansion of CD8+CD57+ cells. Severe acquired aplastic anemia affected all patients. To note about this clonotype: Its target is not known.

The template for TCR beta VDJ and CDR3 sequence profiling was genomic DNA. Each CDR3 protein gets one entry after TCRdb re-called the reads with MiXCR. The table lists some 170,000 distinct CDR3 sequences, less than 60% of them singletons, with 1.1% in the top ten. The sequence was collected from a human donor with aplastic anemia. The sample consisted of sorted CD4+, CD8+, or CD8+CD57+ T cells (not recorded which) from PBMCs. V and J are TRBV5-4 and TRBJ2-3; 7 bases agree with TRBD1. CDR3 amino acids: CASSIRGISGDTQYF. The CDR3 DNA reads TGTGCCAGCAGCATCAGGGGGATTTCAGGGGATACGCAGTATTTT.